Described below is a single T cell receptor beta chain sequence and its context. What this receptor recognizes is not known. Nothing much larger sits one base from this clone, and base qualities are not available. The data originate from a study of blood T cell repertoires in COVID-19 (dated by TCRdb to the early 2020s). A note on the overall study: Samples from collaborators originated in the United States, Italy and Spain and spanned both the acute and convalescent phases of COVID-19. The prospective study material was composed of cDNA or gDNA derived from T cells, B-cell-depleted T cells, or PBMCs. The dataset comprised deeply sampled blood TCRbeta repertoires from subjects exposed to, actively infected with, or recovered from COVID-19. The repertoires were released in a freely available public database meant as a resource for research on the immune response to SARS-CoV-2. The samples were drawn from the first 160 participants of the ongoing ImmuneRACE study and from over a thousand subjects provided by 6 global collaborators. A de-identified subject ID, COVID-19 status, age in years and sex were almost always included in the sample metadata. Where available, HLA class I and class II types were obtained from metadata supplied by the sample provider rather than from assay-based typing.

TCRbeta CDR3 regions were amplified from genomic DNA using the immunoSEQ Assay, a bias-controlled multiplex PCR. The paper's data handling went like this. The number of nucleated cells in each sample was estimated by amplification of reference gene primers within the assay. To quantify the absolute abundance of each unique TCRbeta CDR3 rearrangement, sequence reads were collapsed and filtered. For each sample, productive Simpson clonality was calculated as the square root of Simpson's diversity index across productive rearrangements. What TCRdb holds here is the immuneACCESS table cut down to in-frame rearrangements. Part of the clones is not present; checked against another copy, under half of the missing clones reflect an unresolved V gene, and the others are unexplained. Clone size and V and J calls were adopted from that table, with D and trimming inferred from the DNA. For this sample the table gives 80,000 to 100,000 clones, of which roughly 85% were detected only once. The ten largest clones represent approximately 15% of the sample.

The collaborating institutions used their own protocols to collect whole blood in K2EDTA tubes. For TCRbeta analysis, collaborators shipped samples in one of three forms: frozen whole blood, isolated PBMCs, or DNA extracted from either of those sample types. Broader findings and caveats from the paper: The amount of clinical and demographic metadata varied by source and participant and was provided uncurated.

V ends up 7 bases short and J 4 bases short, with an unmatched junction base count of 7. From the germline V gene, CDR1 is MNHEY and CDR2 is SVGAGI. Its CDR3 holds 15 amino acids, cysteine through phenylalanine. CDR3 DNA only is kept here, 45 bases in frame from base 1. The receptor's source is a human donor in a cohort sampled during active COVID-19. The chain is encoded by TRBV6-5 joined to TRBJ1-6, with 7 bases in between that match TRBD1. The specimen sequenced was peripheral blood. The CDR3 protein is CASKLGQVYNSPLHF. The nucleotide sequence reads TGTGCCAGCAAACTCGGACAGGTTTATAATTCACCCCTCCACTTT.